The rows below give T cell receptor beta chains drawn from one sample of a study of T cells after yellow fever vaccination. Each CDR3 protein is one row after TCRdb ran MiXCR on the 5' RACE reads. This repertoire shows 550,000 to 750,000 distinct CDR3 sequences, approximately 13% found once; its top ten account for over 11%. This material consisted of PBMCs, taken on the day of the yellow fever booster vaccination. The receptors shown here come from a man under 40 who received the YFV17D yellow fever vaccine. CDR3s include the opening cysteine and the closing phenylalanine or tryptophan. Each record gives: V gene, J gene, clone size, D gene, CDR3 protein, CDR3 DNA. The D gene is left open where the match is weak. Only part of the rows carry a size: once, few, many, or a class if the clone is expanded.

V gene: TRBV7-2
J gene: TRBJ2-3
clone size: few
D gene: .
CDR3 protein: CASSLDWASTDTQYF
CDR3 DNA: TGTGCCAGCAGCTTAGACTGGGCTAGCACAGATACGCAGTATTTT

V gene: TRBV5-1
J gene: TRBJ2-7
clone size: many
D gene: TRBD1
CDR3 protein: CASSTGQEVPYEQYF
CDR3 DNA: TGCGCCAGCAGCACCGGACAGGAAGTACCCTACGAGCAGTACTTC

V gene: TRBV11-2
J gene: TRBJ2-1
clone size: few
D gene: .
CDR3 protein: CASSSPRRGREAASSYNEQFF
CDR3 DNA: TGTGCCAGCAGCTCCCCCCGGAGGGGGCGGGAGGCCGCAAGCTCCTACAATGAGCAGTTCTTC

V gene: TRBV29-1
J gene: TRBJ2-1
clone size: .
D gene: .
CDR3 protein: CSFRIGGIEHNEQFF
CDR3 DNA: TGCAGCTTCCGGATTGGGGGAATAGAACACAATGAGCAGTTCTTC

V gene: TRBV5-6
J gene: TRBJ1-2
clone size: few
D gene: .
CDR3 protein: CASSLFQGSHYGYTF
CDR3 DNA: TGTGCCAGCAGCCTGTTCCAGGGTAGTCACTATGGCTACACCTTC

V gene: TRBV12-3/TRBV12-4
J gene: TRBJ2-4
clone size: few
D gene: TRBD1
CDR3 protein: CASSPGTARDIQYF
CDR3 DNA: TGTGCCAGCAGTCCCGGGACAGCTAGGGACATTCAGTACTTC

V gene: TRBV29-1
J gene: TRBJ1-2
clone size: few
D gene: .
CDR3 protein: CSVTDYGYTF
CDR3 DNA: TGCAGCGTGACTGACTATGGCTACACCTTC

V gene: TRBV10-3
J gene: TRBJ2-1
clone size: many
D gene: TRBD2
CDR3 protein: CAISDGTNVIEQFF
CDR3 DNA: TGTGCCATCAGTGACGGGACTAACGTTATTGAGCAGTTCTTC

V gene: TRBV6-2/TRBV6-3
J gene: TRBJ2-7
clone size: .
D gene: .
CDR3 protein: CASSYSVREQYF
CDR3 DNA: TGTGCCAGCAGTTACTCCGTGAGGGAGCAGTACTTC

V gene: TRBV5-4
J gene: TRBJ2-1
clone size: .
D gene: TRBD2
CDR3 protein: CASSMPGTSGRREQFF
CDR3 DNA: TGTGCCAGCAGTATGCCCGGGACTAGCGGGAGGAGAGAGCAGTTCTTC

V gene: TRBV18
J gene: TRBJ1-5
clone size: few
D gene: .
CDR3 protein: CASSPGGEPQHF
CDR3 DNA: TGTGCCAGCTCACCAGGGGGAGAGCCCCAGCATTTT

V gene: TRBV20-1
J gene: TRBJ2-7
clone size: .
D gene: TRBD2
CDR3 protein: CSAHSGTSGNYEQYF
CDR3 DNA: TGCAGTGCACACAGCGGGACTAGCGGAAACTACGAGCAGTACTTC

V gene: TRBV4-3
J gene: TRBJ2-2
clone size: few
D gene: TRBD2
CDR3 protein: CASSHPRGGADTGELFF
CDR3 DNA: TGCGCCAGCAGCCATCCCCGGGGGGGGGCAGACACCGGGGAGCTGTTTTTT

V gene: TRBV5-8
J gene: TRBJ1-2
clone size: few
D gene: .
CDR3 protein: CASSLPLVGYTF
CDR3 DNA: TGTGCCAGCAGCTTGCCGTTAGTAGGCTACACCTTC

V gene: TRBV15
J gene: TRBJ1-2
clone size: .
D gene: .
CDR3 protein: CATSREGYGYTF
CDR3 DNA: TGTGCCACCAGCAGAGAGGGTTATGGCTACACCTTC

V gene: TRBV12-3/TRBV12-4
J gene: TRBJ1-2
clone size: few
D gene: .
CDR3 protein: CASSPTPGNLGGYTF
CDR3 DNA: TGTGCCAGCAGCCCAACCCCAGGGAATCTAGGAGGCTACACCTTC

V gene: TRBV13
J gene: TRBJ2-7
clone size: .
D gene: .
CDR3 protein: CASSLIALSPYEQYF
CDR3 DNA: TGTGCCAGCAGCTTAATAGCGCTATCTCCCTACGAGCAGTACTTC

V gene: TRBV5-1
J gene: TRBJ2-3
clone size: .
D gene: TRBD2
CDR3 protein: CASSFRGRLSTDTQYF
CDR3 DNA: TGCGCCAGCAGCTTTCGCGGGAGGCTCAGCACAGATACGCAGTATTTT

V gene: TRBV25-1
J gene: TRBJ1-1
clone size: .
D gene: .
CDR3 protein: CASSEYRQAAEAFF
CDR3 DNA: TGTGCCAGCAGTGAATATAGACAGGCGGCTGAAGCTTTCTTT

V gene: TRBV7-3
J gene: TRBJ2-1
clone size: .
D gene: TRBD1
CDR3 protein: CASSSVIRTGDSYNEQFF
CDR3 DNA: TGTGCCAGCAGCTCCGTAATAAGGACAGGGGACTCCTACAATGAGCAGTTCTTC

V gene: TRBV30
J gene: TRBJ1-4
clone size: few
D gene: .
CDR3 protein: CAWSWAGDEKLFF
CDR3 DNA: TGTGCCTGGAGTTGGGCCGGAGATGAAAAACTGTTTTTT

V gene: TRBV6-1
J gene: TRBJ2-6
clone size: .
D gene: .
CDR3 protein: CASSLVQVFSGANVLTF
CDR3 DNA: TGTGCCAGCAGTCTCGTACAGGTTTTCTCAGGGGCCAACGTCCTGACTTTC

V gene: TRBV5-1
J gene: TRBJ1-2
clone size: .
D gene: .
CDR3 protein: CASSLEGTNYGYTF
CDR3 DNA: TGCGCCAGCAGCTTGGAGGGCACTAACTATGGCTACACCTTC

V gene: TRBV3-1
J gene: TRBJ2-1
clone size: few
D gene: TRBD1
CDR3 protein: CASSFGTESYEQFF
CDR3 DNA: TGTGCCAGCAGCTTCGGGACAGAGAGCTATGAGCAGTTCTTC

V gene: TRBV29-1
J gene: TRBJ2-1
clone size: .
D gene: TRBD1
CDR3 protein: CSVGSPRGRSYNEQFF
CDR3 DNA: TGCAGCGTTGGGTCCCCCAGGGGGCGCTCCTACAATGAGCAGTTCTTC

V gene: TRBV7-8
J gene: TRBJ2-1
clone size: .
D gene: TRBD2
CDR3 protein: CASSDGVTSGYNEQFF
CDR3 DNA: TGTGCCAGCAGCGACGGGGTGACTAGCGGCTACAATGAGCAGTTCTTC

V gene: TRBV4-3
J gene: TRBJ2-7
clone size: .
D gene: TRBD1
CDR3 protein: CASSGRTGTAYEQYF
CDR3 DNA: TGCGCCAGCAGCGGGCGCACAGGGACAGCCTACGAGCAGTACTTC

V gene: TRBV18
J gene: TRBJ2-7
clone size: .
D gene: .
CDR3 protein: CASSPGGTSPSYEQYF
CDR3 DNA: TGTGCCAGCTCACCAGGGGGAACTAGCCCCTCCTACGAGCAGTACTTC

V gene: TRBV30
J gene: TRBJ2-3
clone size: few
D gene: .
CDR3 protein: CAWSFSATDGDTQYF
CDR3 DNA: TGTGCCTGGAGTTTTTCAGCGACCGACGGAGATACGCAGTATTTT

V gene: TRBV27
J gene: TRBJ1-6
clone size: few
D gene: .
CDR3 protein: CASSLQGSPLHF
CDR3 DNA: TGTGCCAGCAGTTTACAGGGCTCACCCCTCCACTTT

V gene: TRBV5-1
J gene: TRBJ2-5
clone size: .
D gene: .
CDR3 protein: CASSRELEETQYF
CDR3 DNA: TGCGCCAGCAGCCGGGAGTTGGAGGAGACCCAGTACTTC

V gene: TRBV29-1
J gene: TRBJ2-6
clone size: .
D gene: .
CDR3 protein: CSVVGRSSSGANVLTF
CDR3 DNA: TGCAGCGTTGTAGGACGGAGCAGCTCTGGGGCCAACGTCCTGACTTTC

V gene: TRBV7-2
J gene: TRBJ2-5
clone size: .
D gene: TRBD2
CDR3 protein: CASSTSGTSGQETQYF
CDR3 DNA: TGTGCCAGCAGCACATCCGGGACTAGTGGGCAAGAGACCCAGTACTTC

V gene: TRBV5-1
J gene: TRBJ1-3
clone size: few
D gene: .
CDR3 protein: CASSRIYGAGNTIYF
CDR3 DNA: TGCGCCAGCAGCCGGATCTACGGGGCTGGAAACACCATATATTTT

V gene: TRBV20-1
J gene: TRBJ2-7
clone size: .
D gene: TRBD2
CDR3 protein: CSARPGSGSHDYEQYF
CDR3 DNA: TGCAGTGCTAGACCCGGGAGCGGGAGCCATGACTACGAGCAGTACTTC

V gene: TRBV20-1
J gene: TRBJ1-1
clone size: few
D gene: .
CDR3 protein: CSASKGSMNTEAFF
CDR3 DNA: TGCAGTGCTAGTAAAGGGTCTATGAACACTGAAGCTTTCTTT

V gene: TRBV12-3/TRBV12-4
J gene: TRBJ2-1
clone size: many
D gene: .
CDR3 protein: CASSSVHGSVEQFF
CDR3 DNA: TGTGCCAGCAGTTCCGTTCACGGCAGCGTCGAGCAGTTCTTC

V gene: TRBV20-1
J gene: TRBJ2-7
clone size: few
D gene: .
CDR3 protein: CSASRGADEQYF
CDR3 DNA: TGCAGTGCCTCCCGGGGGGCGGACGAGCAGTACTTC

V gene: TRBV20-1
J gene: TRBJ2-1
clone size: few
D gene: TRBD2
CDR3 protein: CSAPWMSGIPFF
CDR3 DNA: TGCAGTGCCCCCTGGATGAGCGGGATTCCATTCTTC

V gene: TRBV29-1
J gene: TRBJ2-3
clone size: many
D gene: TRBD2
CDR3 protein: CSFSGTSDTQYF
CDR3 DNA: TGCAGCTTTAGCGGGACCTCAGATACGCAGTATTTT